This passage covers 15 T cell receptor beta chains from one sample sequenced in a study of blood T cell repertoires in COVID-19. Generated by immunoSEQ multiplex PCR, the TCRdb table keeps only in-frame clones and is missing some. The data show hundreds of thousands of clones, with roughly 86% seen just once and about 1.5% held by the top ten. Sequences were obtained from PBMCs or T cells enriched from blood (not recorded which). These receptors all stem from a woman aged 45-65 years who had recovered from COVID-19.

The rearrangement joins TRBV7-9 to TRBJ2-1; 8 nucleotides line up with TRBD2. The CDR3 consists of 16 residues. Losses at the gene ends were 2 bases for V and 0 bases for J; bases not matched to a gene: 3. CDR1 and CDR2 from the germline V gene are SEHNR and FQNEAQ (reference sequence). CDR3 DNA: TGTGCCAGCAGCTTATCGGGAGGGAGCTCCTACAATGAGCAGTTCTTC. It is translated as CASSLSGGSSYNEQFF.

The chain links TRBV7-3 to TRBJ2-2, with 13 bases aligning to TRBD2. The germline V gene has CDR1 SGHTA and CDR2 FQGTGA. V dropped 6 bases and J dropped 8; count of bases not matched to a gene: 6. There are 15 residues in the CDR3. This chain's CDR3 is CASSWTSGSAGELFF. The CDR3 DNA follows: TGTGCCAGCAGTTGGACTAGCGGGAGCGCTGGGGAGCTGTTTTTT.

The chain recombines TRBV4-1 with TRBJ2-7; 9 nucleotides match TRBD2. Trimming removed 3 bases from V and 0 bases from J; junction bases left unmatched: 6. Looked up from germline, CDR1 is MGHRA and CDR2 is YSYEKL. The CDR3 spans 16 residues. The CDR3: CASSQGPTSGSYEQYF. The CDR3 nucleotides read TGCGCCAGCAGCCAGGGGCCGACTAGCGGCTCCTACGAGCAGTACTTC.

The chain is built from TRBV5-1 and TRBJ2-7; perhaps TRBD1 as D (6 bases). The CDR3 is made up of 14 amino acids. Per germline, CDR1 SGHRS and CDR2 YFSETQ. Trimming stripped 4 bases from V and 2 bases from J, with 13 bases between. CDR3 loop: CASSVGQLTYEQYF. In DNA form, the CDR3 reads TGCGCCAGCAGCGTCGGACAGCTAACCTACGAGCAGTACTTC. The variable domain in full, with the rest retrieved from reference TRBV5-1 and TRBJ2-7, is KAGVTQTPRYLIKTRGQQVTLSCSPISGHRSVSWYQQTPGQGLQFLFEYFSETQRNKGNFPGRFSGRQFSNSRSEMNVSTLELGDSALYLCASSVGQLTYEQYFGPGTRLTVT.

This clone appeared once. CDR3 sequence (DNA): TGTGCCAGCAGTGAGGGGACAGGGGTTCATCAGCCCCAGCATTTT. This codes for CASSEGTGVHQPQHF. V gene TRBV2 combines with J gene TRBJ1-5, with 10 bases fitting TRBD1. With 3 bases clipped from V and 5 bases from J, the junction kept 4 bases outside the gene matches. The CDR3 is 15 residues long. Per the germline V gene, CDR1 is SNHLY and CDR2 is FYNNEI.

This clone has just one count. The rearrangement uses TRBV28 and TRBJ2-1, with TRBD1 identical over 8 bases. The CDR3 runs 13 residues. The V segment lost 6 bases and the J segment 5 bases; nucleotides outside the gene matches: 3. In germline, CDR1 is MDHEN, CDR2 SYDVKM. The CDR3 sequence is CASSQGADNEQFF. The CDR3 DNA sequence: TGTGCCAGCAGCCAGGGGGCGGACAATGAGCAGTTCTTC.

The J gene is TRBJ1-2, the V gene TRBV19; D is possibly TRBD1 (6 bases). The CDR3 runs 14 residues. Germline CDR1 and CDR2: LNHDA and SQIVND (reference sequence). V was pared by 5 bases and J by 4 bases, with 14 bases between. As DNA, the CDR3 is TGTGCCAGTAGTCCCCGACAGGTCGCCTATGGCTACACCTTC. Amino acid sequence: CASSPRQVAYGYTF.

The chain links TRBV27 to TRBJ2-3; 8 bases are a match to TRBD1. The J segment lost 3 bases and the V segment lost 6 bases, leaving 8 bases of the junction unmatched. Germline CDR1 and CDR2: MNHEY and SMNVEV (reference sequence). There are 15 residues in the CDR3. CDR3 amino acids: CASSSRGQGTDTQYF. As DNA, the CDR3 is TGTGCCAGCAGCTCCAGGGGGCAAGGGACAGATACGCAGTATTTT.

V and J are TRBV6-5 and TRBJ2-7, with 9 nucleotides matching TRBD2. Germline V CDR1 and CDR2: MNHEY, SVGAGI. The junction had 6 bases not matched to a gene; V was cut back by 2 bases and J by 1 base. This CDR3 has 16 residues. The CDR3 coding sequence is TGTGCCAGCAGTTACGCCCTAGCGGGATCGTCCTACGAGCAGTACTTC. Residues: CASSYALAGSSYEQYF.

This chain uses TRBV15 with TRBJ1-2, with D perhaps matching TRBD1 (5 bases). From germline, CDR1 is LNHNV and CDR2 YYDKDF (reference sequence). The CDR3 is made up of 17 amino acids. Trimming stripped 3 bases from V and 6 bases from J, with 23 bases between. CDR3 coding DNA: TGTGCCACCAGCAGCCTGGTCACAACTGCTCAGGGTCATGGCTACACCTTC. Translation: CATSSLVTTAQGHGYTF.

The chain has TRBV10-1 and TRBJ2-1, with no clear D. Trimming took off 3 bases at V and 3 bases at J, with 6 bases between the two ends. This CDR3 spans 13 amino acids. Germline V lookup: CDR1 WNHNN, CDR2 SYGVQD (reference sequence). The CDR3 sequence is CASSDPSYNEQFF. As DNA, the CDR3 is TGCGCCAGCAGTGACCCGAGCTACAATGAGCAGTTCTTC.

The V gene is TRBV9, the J gene TRBJ2-1; 8 bases agree with TRBD2. The ends lost 4 bases at V and 2 bases at J; junction bases unmatched: 11. Germline CDR1 reads SGDLS; CDR2 reads YYNGEE. CDR3 size: 17 residues. CDR3 amino acids: CASSSREAGAAYNEQFF. The CDR3 DNA reads TGTGCCAGCAGCTCTCGCGAAGCGGGAGCGGCCTACAATGAGCAGTTCTTC.

The J gene is TRBJ2-1, the V gene TRBV9, with TRBD2 as a possible D gene (7 bases). CDR1 and CDR2 (germline): SGDLS, YYNGEE. There are 15 residues in the CDR3. With 4 bases removed from V and 4 bases from J, the gap between germline ends came to 15 bases. The DNA of the CDR3 is TGTGCCAGCAGCACCCAGGAGGGGGGGTACAATGAGCAGTTCTTC. Amino acid sequence: CASSTQEGGYNEQFF.

V and J are TRBV3-1 (or the pseudogene TRBV3-2) and TRBJ2-2; a possible D gene is TRBD2 (6 bases). Trimming stripped 1 base from V and 1 base from J, with 7 bases between. CDR1 and CDR2 (germline): LGHDT, YNNKEL (reference sequence). The CDR3 contains 15 residues. As DNA, the CDR3 is TGTGCCAGCAGCCAAGTGCGGGGGAACACCGGGGAGCTGTTTTTT. Protein: CASSQVRGNTGELFF.

The V gene is TRBV29-1, the J gene TRBJ2-1; TRBD2 matches 11 bases. The trim removed 5 bases at V and 7 bases at J, leaving 4 bases unmatched. Germline values: CDR1 SQVTM, CDR2 ANQGSEA. This CDR3 spans 13 amino acids. This CDR3 is CSVKGLAVNEQFF. For the CDR3, the DNA is TGCAGCGTTAAGGGACTAGCGGTTAATGAGCAGTTCTTC.